The entry below gives a single T cell receptor beta chain sequence along with its context. What it binds is not known. This entry is derived from a study of cytomegalovirus exposure and HLA in healthy donors. Background on the study: Earlier findings included approximately 120 million unique TCR beta sequences obtained from about 180 million T cells.

Study-wide points: Previously analyzed data showed that most TCR beta V segments were productive at a frequency of about 87% or about 30%.

60 Vbeta and 13 Jbeta primers were used in PCR. The data were produced by immunoSEQ multiplex PCR, yet TCRdb's version contains in-frame clones alone and is incomplete. The repertoire holds 150,000 to 160,000 clones, about 74% seen once, with roughly 4.2% in the top ten. The germline V gene has CDR1 SNHLY and CDR2 FYNNEI. The CDR3 extends over 14 amino acids. Unmatched junction bases numbered 9, after V lost 4 bases and J lost 7 bases. The rearrangement joins TRBV2 to TRBJ1-2, with 7 bases aligning to TRBD1. Sequences were obtained from PBMCs. The source is a woman aged 35 to 49 in good health and CMV-seronegative. The CDR3 protein is CASSVDREVSGYTF. Here the CDR3 DNA reads TGTGCCAGCAGTGTTGACAGGGAGGTTTCTGGCTACACCTTC. The entire variable domain, with the rest obtained from reference TRBV2 and TRBJ1-2, is as follows: EPEVTQTPSHQVTQMGQEVILRCVPISNHLYFYWYRQILGQKVEFLVSFYNNEISEKSEIFDDQFSVERPDGSNFTLKIRSTKLEDSAMYFCASSVDREVSGYTFGSGTRLTVV.